The present TCR beta chain was sequenced within a study of blood T cell repertoires in COVID-19. Turning to the study itself: The United States, Italy and Spain supplied acute and convalescent COVID-19 samples. Nucleic acid was either cDNA or gDNA, and it came from T cells, B-cell-depleted T cells, or PBMCs.

This clone is deemed medium-sized. The CDR3 has 15 amino acids. The ends lost 4 bases at V and 3 bases at J; junction bases unmatched: 2. CDR1 is MRHNA, CDR2 SNTAGT, per germline. Per the original data handling: Reference gene primer amplification gave estimated nucleated cell counts. Produced via immunoSEQ multiplex PCR; TCRdb's table is partial and in-frame only. V and J calls and clone size are as listed in that table; D and trimming were resolved from the DNA. Of about 300,000 clones listed, approximately 86% are singletons. The origin of this receptor is a man younger than 35 with active or convalescent COVID-19. The sample was peripheral blood. The rearrangement links TRBV6-4 to TRBJ2-3; 12 bases fit TRBD2. In nucleotides, the CDR3 is TGTGCCAGCAGTGCCGGGACTAGCGGGACAGATACGCAGTATTTT. It codes for CASSAGTSGTDTQYF.